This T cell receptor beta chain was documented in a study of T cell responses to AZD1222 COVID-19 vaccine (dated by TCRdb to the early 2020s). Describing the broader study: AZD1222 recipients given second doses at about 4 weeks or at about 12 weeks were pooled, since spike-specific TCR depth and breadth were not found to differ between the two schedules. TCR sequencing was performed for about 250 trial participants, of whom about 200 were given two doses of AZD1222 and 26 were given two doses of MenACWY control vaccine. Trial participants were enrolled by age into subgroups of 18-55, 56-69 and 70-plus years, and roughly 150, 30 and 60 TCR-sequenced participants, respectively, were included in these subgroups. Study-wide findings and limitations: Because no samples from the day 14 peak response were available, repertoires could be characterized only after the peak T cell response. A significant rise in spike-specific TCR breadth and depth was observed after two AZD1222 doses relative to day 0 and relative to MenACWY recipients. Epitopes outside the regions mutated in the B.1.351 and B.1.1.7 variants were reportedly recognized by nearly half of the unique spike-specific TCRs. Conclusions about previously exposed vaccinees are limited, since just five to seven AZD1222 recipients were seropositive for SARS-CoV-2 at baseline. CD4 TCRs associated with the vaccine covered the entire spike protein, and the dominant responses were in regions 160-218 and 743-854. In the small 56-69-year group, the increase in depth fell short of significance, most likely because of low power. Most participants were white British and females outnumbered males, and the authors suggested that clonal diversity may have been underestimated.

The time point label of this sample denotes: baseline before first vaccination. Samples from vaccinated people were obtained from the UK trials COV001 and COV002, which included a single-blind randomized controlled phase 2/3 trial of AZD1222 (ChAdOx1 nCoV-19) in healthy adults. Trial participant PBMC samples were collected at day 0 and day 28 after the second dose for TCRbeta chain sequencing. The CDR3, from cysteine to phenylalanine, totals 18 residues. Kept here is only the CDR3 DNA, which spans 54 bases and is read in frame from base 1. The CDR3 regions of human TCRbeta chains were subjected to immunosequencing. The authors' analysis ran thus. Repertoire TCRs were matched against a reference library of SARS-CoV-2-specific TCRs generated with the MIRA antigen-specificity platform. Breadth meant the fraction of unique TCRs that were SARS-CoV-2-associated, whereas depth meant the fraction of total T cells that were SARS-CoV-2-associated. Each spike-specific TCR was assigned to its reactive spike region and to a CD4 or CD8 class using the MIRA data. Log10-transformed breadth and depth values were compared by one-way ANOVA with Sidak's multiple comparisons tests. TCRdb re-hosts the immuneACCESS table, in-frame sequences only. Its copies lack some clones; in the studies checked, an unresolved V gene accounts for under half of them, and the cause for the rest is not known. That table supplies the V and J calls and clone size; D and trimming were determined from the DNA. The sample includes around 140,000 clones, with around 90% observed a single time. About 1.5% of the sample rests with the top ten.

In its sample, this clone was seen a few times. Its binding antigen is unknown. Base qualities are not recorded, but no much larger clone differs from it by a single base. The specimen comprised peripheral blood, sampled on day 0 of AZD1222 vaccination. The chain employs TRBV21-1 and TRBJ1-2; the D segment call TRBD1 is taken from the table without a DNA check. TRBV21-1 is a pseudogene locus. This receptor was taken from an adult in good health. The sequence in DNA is TGTGCCAGCAGCAAAGGGAGTTCCGGGACAGGGAGGTTAGGAGGCTACACCTTC. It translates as CASSKGSSGTGRLGGYTF.